Listed here are 5 T cell receptor beta chains from one sample, sequenced in a study of T cell clusters in autoimmune cytopenias. TRB amplification used 250 ng of peripheral blood genomic DNA. TRB rearrangements were amplified by touch-down multiplex PCR with mixed TRB-A/B primers. After re-calling the multiplex PCR reads, TCRdb lists one entry per CDR3 protein, DNA absent. This sample's table reports about 6,800 distinct CDR3 sequences. Specimen: peripheral blood. These TCRs come from a human donor with an autoimmune cytopenia or autoimmune hepatitis (not recorded which).

By frequency, this clonotype is medium-sized. The V call is TRBV19, the J call TRBJ2-1; TCRdb selects TRBD2, and the lack of DNA leaves this call unchecked. The CDR3 has 15 amino acids. Germline V gene sequence: CDR1 LNHDA, CDR2 SQIVND (reference sequence). CDR3 amino acids: CASSPLAGVVNEQFF.

The chain is built from TRBV12-3 or TRBV12-4 and TRBJ1-1. This CDR3 comprises 14 residues. The CDR3 sequence: CASSFGRGNTEAFF.

This chain joins TRBV6-5 and TRBJ1-2. The CDR3 consists of 14 residues. The germline gives CDR1 MNHEY, CDR2 SVGAGI. This CDR3 is CAISESLYDYGYTF.

The chain recombines TRBV5-1 with TRBJ1-5. The germline V gene has CDR1 SGHRS and CDR2 YFSETQ. The CDR3 runs 14 residues. CDR3 residues: CASSYGQGGQPQHF.

This chain links TRBV27 with TRBJ2-6; TCRdb reports TRBD1, a call that lacks DNA to check it against. The CDR3 has 16 amino acids. Looked up from germline, CDR1 is MNHEY and CDR2 is SMNVEV (reference sequence). CDR3: CASSIPGDGGANVLTF.